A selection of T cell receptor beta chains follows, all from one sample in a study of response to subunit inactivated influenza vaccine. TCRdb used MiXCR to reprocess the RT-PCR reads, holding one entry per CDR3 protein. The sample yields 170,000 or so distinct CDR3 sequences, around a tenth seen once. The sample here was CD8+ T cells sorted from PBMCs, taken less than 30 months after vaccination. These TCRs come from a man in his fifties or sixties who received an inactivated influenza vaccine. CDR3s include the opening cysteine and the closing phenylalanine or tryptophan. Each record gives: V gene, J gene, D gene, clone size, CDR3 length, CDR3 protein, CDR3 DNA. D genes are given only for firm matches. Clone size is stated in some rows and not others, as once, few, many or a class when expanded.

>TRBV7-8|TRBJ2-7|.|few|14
CASSPLGAGYEQYF
TGTGCCAGCAGCCCGTTAGGGGCCGGTTACGAGCAGTACTTC
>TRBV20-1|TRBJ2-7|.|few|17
CSASKTGLRSWVREQYF
TGCAGTGCTAGTAAAACGGGACTCCGATCGTGGGTACGCGAGCAGTACTTC
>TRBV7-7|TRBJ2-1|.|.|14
CASSVDQNYNEQFF
TGTGCCAGCAGCGTGGACCAAAATTACAATGAGCAGTTCTTC
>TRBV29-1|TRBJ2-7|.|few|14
CSARSYDSTTEQYF
TGCAGCGCCCGCAGCTATGATTCCACAACCGAGCAGTACTTC
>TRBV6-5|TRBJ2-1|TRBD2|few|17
CASSYSVLAGFYNEQFF
TGTGCCAGCAGTTACTCCGTCCTAGCGGGGTTCTACAATGAGCAGTTCTTC
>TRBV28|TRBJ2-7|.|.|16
CASSLGHGTYSVEQYF
TGTGCCAGCAGTTTGGGTCACGGGACATACAGTGTCGAGCAGTACTTC
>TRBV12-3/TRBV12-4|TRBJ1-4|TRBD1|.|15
CASNPPDRVNEKLFF
TGTGCCAGCAACCCGCCGGACAGGGTCAATGAAAAACTGTTTTTT
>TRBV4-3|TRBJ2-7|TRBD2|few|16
CASIQVGSGRPYEQYF
TGCGCCAGCATCCAAGTGGGGAGCGGGAGGCCCTACGAGCAGTACTTC
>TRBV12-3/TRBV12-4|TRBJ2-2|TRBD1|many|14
CASTTGGYTGELFF
TGTGCCAGTACCACAGGGGGCTACACCGGGGAGCTGTTTTTT
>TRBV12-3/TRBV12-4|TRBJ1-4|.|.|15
CASSAQGTTNEKLFF
TGTGCCAGCAGTGCGCAGGGCACAACTAATGAAAAACTGTTTTTT
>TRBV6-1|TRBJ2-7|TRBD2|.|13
CASVRRGDYEQYF
TGTGCCAGCGTAAGGCGGGGGGATTACGAGCAGTACTTC
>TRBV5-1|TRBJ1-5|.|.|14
CASSLGYSNQPQHF
TGCGCCAGCAGCTTGGGGTATAGCAATCAGCCCCAGCATTTT
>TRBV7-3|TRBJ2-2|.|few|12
CASSNRFGELFF
TGTGCCAGCAGCAACCGTTTCGGGGAGCTGTTTTTT
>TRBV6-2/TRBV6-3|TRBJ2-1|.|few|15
CASSYRLGIHNEQFF
TGTGCCAGCAGTTATAGGCTGGGGATCCACAATGAGCAGTTCTTC
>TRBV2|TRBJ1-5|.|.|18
CASSAYESRTKLNQPQHF
TGTGCCAGCAGCGCTTATGAGTCCAGGACAAAGTTAAATCAGCCCCAGCATTTT
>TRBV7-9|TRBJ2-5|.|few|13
CASTQDIQETQYF
TGTGCCAGCACTCAGGATATCCAAGAGACCCAGTACTTC
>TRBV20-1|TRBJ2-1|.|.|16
CSALLPGLEIYNEQFF
TGCAGTGCTCTTCTCCCGGGACTCGAGATATACAATGAGCAGTTCTTC
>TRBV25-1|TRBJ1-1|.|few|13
CASSKGQNTEAFF
TGTGCCAGCAGCAAAGGACAGAACACTGAAGCTTTCTTT
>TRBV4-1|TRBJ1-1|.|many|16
CASSQAELAGFTEAFF
TGCGCCAGCAGCCAAGCCGAACTGGCAGGGTTCACTGAAGCTTTCTTT
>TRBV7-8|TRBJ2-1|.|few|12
CASSLRRHEQFF
TGTGCCAGCAGCCTTCGCCGGCATGAGCAGTTCTTC
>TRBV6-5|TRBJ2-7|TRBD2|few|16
CASSYSSGGASYEQYF
TGTGCCAGCAGTTACTCCAGCGGGGGAGCCTCCTACGAGCAGTACTTC
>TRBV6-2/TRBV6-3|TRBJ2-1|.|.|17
CASSYSSGRGKYNEQFF
TGTGCCAGCAGTTACTCGAGTGGTCGGGGCAAATACAATGAGCAGTTCTTC
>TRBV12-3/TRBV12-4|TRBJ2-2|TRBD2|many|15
CASTLGTSDSGELFF
TGTGCCAGCACCTTGGGGACTAGCGACTCCGGGGAGCTGTTTTTT
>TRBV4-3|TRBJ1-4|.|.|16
CASSQDGGTTNEKLFF
TGCGCCAGCAGCCAAGATGGCGGAACAACTAATGAAAAACTGTTTTTT
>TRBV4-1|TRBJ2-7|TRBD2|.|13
CASSQPGGREQYF
TGCGCCAGCAGCCAACCGGGGGGGCGCGAGCAGTACTTC
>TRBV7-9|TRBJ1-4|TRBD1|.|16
CASSLVSGTGNEKLFF
TGTGCCAGCAGCCTTGTTTCCGGGACAGGGAACGAAAAACTGTTTTTT
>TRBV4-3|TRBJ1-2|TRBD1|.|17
CASSQAPMDRGDYGYTF
TGCGCCAGCAGCCAGGCTCCCATGGACAGGGGCGACTATGGCTACACCTTC
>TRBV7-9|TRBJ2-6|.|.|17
CASSFWDVRSGANVLTF
TGTGCCAGCAGCTTTTGGGACGTGCGCTCTGGGGCCAACGTCCTGACTTTC
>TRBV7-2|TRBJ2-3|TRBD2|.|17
CASSLGRTSGFTDTQYF
TGTGCCAGCAGCTTAGGACGGACTAGCGGATTCACAGATACGCAGTATTTT
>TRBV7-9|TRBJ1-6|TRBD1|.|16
CASSHDRGPYNSPLHF
TGTGCCAGCAGCCACGACAGGGGGCCTTATAATTCACCCCTCCACTTT
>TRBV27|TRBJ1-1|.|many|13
CASSLSMGTEAFF
TGTGCCAGCAGTTTATCGATGGGGACTGAAGCTTTCTTT
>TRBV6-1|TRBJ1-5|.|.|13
CASSFRPNQPQHF
TGTGCCAGCAGCTTCAGACCCAATCAGCCCCAGCATTTT
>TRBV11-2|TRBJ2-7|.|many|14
CASSLGPGGNEQYF
TGTGCCAGCAGCTTAGGCCCCGGCGGGAACGAGCAGTACTTC
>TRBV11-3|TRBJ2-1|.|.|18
CASSLVSPQGRIYNEQFF
TGTGCCAGCAGCTTAGTAAGCCCCCAAGGCCGTATCTACAATGAGCAGTTCTTC
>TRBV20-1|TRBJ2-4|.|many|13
CSAAPLAKNIQYF
TGCAGTGCTGCCCCGTTAGCCAAAAACATTCAGTACTTC
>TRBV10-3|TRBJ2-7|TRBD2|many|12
CATGTSSYEQYF
TGTGCCACCGGGACTAGCAGTTACGAGCAGTACTTC
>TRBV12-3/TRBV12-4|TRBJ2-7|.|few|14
CASSSGAVSYEQYF
TGTGCCAGCAGTTCGGGGGCGGTATCCTACGAGCAGTACTTC
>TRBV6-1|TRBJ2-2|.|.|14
CASRGDSHTGELFF
TGTGCCAGCAGGGGGGACTCTCACACCGGGGAGCTGTTTTTT
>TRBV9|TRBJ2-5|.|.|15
CASSVGYGGAETQYF
TGTGCCAGCAGCGTAGGTTATGGGGGCGCGGAGACCCAGTACTTC
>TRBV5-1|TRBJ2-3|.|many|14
CASSLVQGTDTQYF
TGCGCCAGCAGCTTGGTACAGGGCACAGATACGCAGTATTTT